This passage covers 20 T cell receptor beta chains from one sample sequenced in a study of T cell responses to AZD1222 COVID-19 vaccine. The method was immunoSEQ multiplex PCR; TCRdb's version includes in-frame clones alone and lacks a portion of them. The repertoire includes about 180,000 clones, roughly nine tenths of them detected once, and approximately 6.9% sits in the top ten. Sample: peripheral blood, taken on day 0 of AZD1222 vaccination. Receptors were obtained from an adult in good health.

V is TRBV7-9 and J is TRBJ1-4; no definite D call. The CDR3 consists of 15 residues. Germline assignment: CDR1 SEHNR and CDR2 FQNEAQ (reference sequence). The V end lost 6 bases, the J end lost 2 bases, and 13 bases lay between the germline ends. The CDR3 protein is CASSLSEWTNEKLFF. The CDR3 DNA reads as TGTGCCAGCAGTTTATCTGAATGGACTAATGAAAAACTGTTTTTT. Supplemented by reference TRBV7-9 and TRBJ1-4, the full variable domain reads DTGVSQNPRHKITKRGQNVTFRCDPISEHNRLYWYRQTLGQGPEFLTYFQNEAQLEKSRLLSDRFSAERPKGSFSTLEIQRTEQGDSAMYLCASSLSEWTNEKLFFGSGTQLSVL.

J is TRBJ1-1 and V is TRBV5-4, with D uncertain. In germline, CDR1 is SGHNT, CDR2 YYREEE (reference sequence). V lost 4 bases to trimming and J lost 4 bases, with 11 bases between them. The length of the CDR3 is 13 residues. The CDR3 DNA follows: TGTGCCAGCAGCCATGGTATCTTCACTGAAGCTTTCTTT. It codes for CASSHGIFTEAFF.

The chain combines TRBV9 with TRBJ2-1; 14 bases agree with TRBD2. Germline CDR1 reads SGDLS; CDR2 reads YYNGEE. V trimming: 7 bases; J trimming: 2 bases; junction bases outside the gene matches: 8. The CDR3 totals 17 residues. CDR3 protein: CASHQTTSGGAYNEQFF. The CDR3 DNA sequence: TGTGCCAGCCATCAAACGACTAGCGGGGGGGCCTACAATGAGCAGTTCTTC.

The rearrangement joins TRBV7-9 to TRBJ1-2, with D unresolved. V lost 7 bases to trimming and J lost 4 bases, with 19 bases between them. The CDR3 is made up of 15 amino acids. From germline, CDR1 is SEHNR and CDR2 FQNEAQ (reference sequence). CDR3 sequence: CASTLIAENAYGYTF. The CDR3 DNA follows: TGTGCCAGCACCTTGATTGCGGAGAACGCCTATGGCTACACCTTC.

The chain employs TRBV24-1 and TRBJ1-2; D is undetermined. Germline V lookup: CDR1 KGHDR, CDR2 SFDVKD. The CDR3 extends over 17 amino acids. V gave up 0 bases and J gave up 1 base, with 14 bases separating them. CDR3 sequence (DNA): TGTGCCACCAGTGATTTGTACAGCATAACTTTTAACTATGGCTACACCTTC. It translates to CATSDLYSITFNYGYTF.

V is TRBV6-2 or TRBV6-3 and J is TRBJ2-1, with 12 bases aligning to TRBD2. This CDR3 contains 15 residues. Germline CDR1 is MNHEY and CDR2 is SVGEGT. V lost 6 bases and J lost 4; bases outside the gene matches: 4. This chain's CDR3 is CASSRLAGEYNEQFF. CDR3 bases: TGTGCCAGCAGCCGACTAGCGGGGGAGTACAATGAGCAGTTCTTC.

J is TRBJ1-2 and V is TRBV3-1 (or the pseudogene TRBV3-2); no definite D call. CDR1 LGHDT and CDR2 YNNKEL come from the germline V gene (reference sequence). This CDR3 is 16 amino acids long. The V and J ends lost 0 bases and 4 bases respectively, with 15 bases between them. The CDR3 loop is CASSQDRPGISYGYTF. The CDR3 nucleotides read TGTGCCAGCAGCCAAGATAGGCCGGGTATCAGCTATGGCTACACCTTC.

CDR3 amino acids: CASKSGVAGELFF. The CDR3 region has the DNA TGTGCCAGCAAATCGGGGGTCGCCGGGGAGCTGTTTTTT. This rearrangement joins TRBV7-8 to TRBJ2-2; TRBD2 might be the D (6 bases). Germline-derived CDR1 and CDR2 are SGHVS and FQNEAQ. The CDR3 is 13 residues long. V dropped 7 bases and J dropped 6 bases, with 12 bases sitting between them.

This clone came up a few times. The CDR3 spells CASSPLMGQGTGNTIYF. CDR3 DNA: TGTGCCAGCTCACCACTAATGGGACAGGGAACTGGAAACACCATATATTTT. The chain joins TRBV18 to TRBJ1-3; 9 nucleotides line up with TRBD1. There are 17 residues in the CDR3. The V gene's germline CDR1 is KGHSH and CDR2 LQKENI. The V segment lost 1 base and the J segment 2 bases; nucleotides outside the gene matches: 6.

CDR3 DNA sequence: TGTGCCAGTAATGGTCGCGGACAGGGGCAAGAGACCCAGTACTTC. It yields the protein CASNGRGQGQETQYF. The chain couples TRBV19 to TRBJ2-5; 9 nucleotides agree with TRBD1. Trimming at V came to 7 bases and at J to 2 bases, leaving 8 bases not matched to a gene. The germline gives CDR1 LNHDA, CDR2 SQIVND (reference sequence). The CDR3 length is 15 residues.

The chain is built from TRBV10-2 and TRBJ2-3; D gene ambiguous. CDR3 length: 12 residues. Between the trimmed V and J ends, which lost 9 bases and 0 bases, there was a span of 7 bases. The germline V gene has CDR1 WSHSY and CDR2 SAAADI. In DNA, the CDR3 is TGCGCCAGTTCCCGGAGCACAGATACGCAGTATTTT. As protein: CASSRSTDTQYF.

The V and J genes are TRBV13 and TRBJ1-6; D is uncertain. This CDR3 comprises 15 residues. Trimming left V 0 bases short and J 6 bases short, with 9 bases between. Germline V gene sequence: CDR1 PRHDT, CDR2 FYEKMQ (reference sequence). The CDR3 coding sequence is TGTGCCAGCAGCTTAGGGGAAAATTTTAATTCACCCCTCCACTTT. Translation: CASSLGENFNSPLHF.

CDR3 loop: CASSVGTGTGFFEQYF. Written as DNA, the CDR3 is TGTGCCAGCAGCGTAGGAACCGGGACAGGGTTCTTCGAGCAGTACTTC. The V call is TRBV9, the J call TRBJ2-7; 9 positions agree with TRBD1. Losses at the gene ends were 0 bases for V and 6 bases for J; bases not matched to a gene: 10. From germline, CDR1 is SGDLS and CDR2 YYNGEE. This CDR3 has 16 residues.

This chain connects TRBV5-1 to TRBJ2-3; D possibly corresponds to TRBD1 (5 bases). Germline V gives CDR1 SGHRS, CDR2 YFSETQ. CDR3 size: 16 residues. Trimming removed 4 bases from V and 4 bases from J, with 19 bases in between. The CDR3, as DNA: TGCGCCAGCAGCCAGGCGGTAGCCAGGGCGGCAGATACGCAGTATTTT. Residues: CASSQAVARAADTQYF. Using reference TRBV5-1 and TRBJ2-3 for the parts outside the CDR3, the full variable domain is KAGVTQTPRYLIKTRGQQVTLSCSPISGHRSVSWYQQTPGQGLQFLFEYFSETQRNKGNFPGRFSGRQFSNSRSEMNVSTLELGDSALYLCASSQAVARAADTQYFGPGTRLTVL.

This chain connects TRBV29-1 to TRBJ2-1, with TRBD2 as a possible D gene (7 bases). Germline lookup yields CDR1 SQVTM and CDR2 ANQGSEA. The CDR3 consists of 14 residues. The V end lost 6 bases, the J end lost 7 bases, and 19 bases lay between the germline ends. CDR3 coding DNA: TGCAGCGTCTCCAAGGGAGGGGGGGTTAATGAGCAGTTCTTC. Translated: CSVSKGGGVNEQFF.

The gene calls are TRBV5-4 and TRBJ2-7; possibly TRBD1 for D (6 bases). V was pared by 4 bases and J by 7 bases, with 18 bases between. The CDR3 consists of 14 residues. Germline lookup yields CDR1 SGHNT and CDR2 YYREEE (reference sequence). The CDR3 coding sequence is TGTGCCAGCAGCGGGGAGCGCACCCAGGGGGAGCAGTACTTC. This codes for CASSGERTQGEQYF.

V and J are TRBV6-4 and TRBJ2-2, with 9 bases that match TRBD2. CDR1 and CDR2 (germline): MRHNA, SNTAGT. The CDR3 extends over 17 amino acids. V shed 7 bases, J shed 1 base, and the junction held 10 bases outside the gene matches. The CDR3 sequence: CASMNPGLAGNTGELFF. Here the CDR3 DNA reads TGTGCCAGCATGAATCCGGGACTAGCAGGGAACACCGGGGAGCTGTTTTTT.

CDR3 residues: CASRGTGENGYTF. The DNA for the CDR3 is TGTGCCAGCAGGGGGACAGGGGAGAACGGCTACACCTTC. The chain has TRBV27 and TRBJ1-2; TRBD1 aligns across 10 bases. V was clipped by 6 bases and J by 8 bases; unmatched bases: 6. The CDR3 is 13 residues long. From germline, CDR1 is MNHEY and CDR2 SMNVEV (reference sequence).

V and J are TRBV5-1 and TRBJ2-5; D is perhaps TRBD1 or TRBD2 (5 bases each). V gave up 3 bases and J gave up 2 bases, with 11 bases separating them. Per germline, CDR1 SGHRS and CDR2 YFSETQ. CDR3 length: 14 amino acids. The CDR3 spells CASSSTGRQETQYF. For the CDR3, the DNA is TGCGCCAGCAGCTCCACGGGACGACAAGAGACCCAGTACTTC.

V and J are TRBV15 and TRBJ2-3; tentatively, D is TRBD1 (5 bases). The germline gives CDR1 LNHNV, CDR2 YYDKDF (reference sequence). Trimming took 9 bases from V and 0 from J, leaving 10 bases between them. This CDR3 has 13 amino acids. The CDR3 sequence: CATPGNSTDTQYF. The CDR3 DNA sequence: TGTGCCACTCCAGGGAATAGCACAGATACGCAGTATTTT. Drawing the rest from reference TRBV15 and TRBJ2-3, the complete variable domain is DAMVIQNPRYQVTQFGKPVTLSCSQTLNHNVMYWYQQKSSQAPKLLFHYYDKDFNNEADTPDNFQSRRPNTSFCFLDIRSPGLGDTAMYLCATPGNSTDTQYFGPGTRLTVL.